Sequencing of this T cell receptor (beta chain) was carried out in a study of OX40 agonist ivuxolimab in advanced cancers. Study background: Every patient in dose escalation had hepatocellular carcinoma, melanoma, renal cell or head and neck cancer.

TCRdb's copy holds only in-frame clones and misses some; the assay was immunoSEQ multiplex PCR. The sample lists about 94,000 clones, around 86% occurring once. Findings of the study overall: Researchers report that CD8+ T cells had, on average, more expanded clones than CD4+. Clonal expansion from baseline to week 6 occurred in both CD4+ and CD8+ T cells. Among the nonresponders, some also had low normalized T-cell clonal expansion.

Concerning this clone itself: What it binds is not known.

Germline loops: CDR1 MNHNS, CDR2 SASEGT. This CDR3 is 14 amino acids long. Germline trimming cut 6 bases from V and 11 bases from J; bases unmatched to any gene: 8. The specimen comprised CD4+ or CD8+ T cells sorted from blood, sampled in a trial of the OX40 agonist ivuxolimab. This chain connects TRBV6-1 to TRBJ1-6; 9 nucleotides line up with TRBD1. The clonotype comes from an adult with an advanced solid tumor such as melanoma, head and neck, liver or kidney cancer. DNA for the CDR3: TGTGCCAGCAGAGGACAGGGGTTCGGGACACCCCTCCACTTT. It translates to CASRGQGFGTPLHF.